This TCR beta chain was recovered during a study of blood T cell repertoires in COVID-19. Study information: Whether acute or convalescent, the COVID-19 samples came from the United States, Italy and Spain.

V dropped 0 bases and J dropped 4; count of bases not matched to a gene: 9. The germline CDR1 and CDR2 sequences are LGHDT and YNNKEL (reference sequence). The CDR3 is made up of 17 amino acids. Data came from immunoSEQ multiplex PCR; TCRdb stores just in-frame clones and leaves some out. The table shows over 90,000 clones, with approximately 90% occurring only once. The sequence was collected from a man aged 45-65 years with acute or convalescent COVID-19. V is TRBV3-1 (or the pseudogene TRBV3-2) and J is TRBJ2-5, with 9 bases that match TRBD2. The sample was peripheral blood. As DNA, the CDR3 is TGTGCCAGCAGCCAAGATATACTAGCGGGTGGAAGAGAGACCCAGTACTTC. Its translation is CASSQDILAGGRETQYF.